This T cell receptor beta chain comes out of a study of blood T cell repertoires in COVID-19. Germline values: CDR1 LGHDT, CDR2 YNNKEL (reference sequence). CDR3 size: 16 residues. Trimming cost V 1 base and J 4 bases; bases outside gene matches: 7. Clones were read by immunoSEQ multiplex PCR, and TCRdb kept only the in-frame ones, dropping some. The repertoire holds 100,000 to 150,000 clones, approximately 81% seen once, with 1.4% in the top ten. Sequencing was done on a sample of peripheral blood. The sequence was obtained from a man in his 60s with acute or convalescent COVID-19. V and J are TRBV3-1 (or the pseudogene TRBV3-2) and TRBJ1-3, with 7 bases fitting TRBD1. The CDR3 loop reads CASSQVRGTVGNTIYF. CDR3 DNA sequence: TGTGCCAGCAGCCAAGTCAGGGGGACTGTCGGAAACACCATATATTTT.